This record concerns one T cell receptor beta chain sequence. In this sample, this clone turned up once. The antigen it binds to is not known. Base qualities are not provided; no much larger clone lies one nucleotide away. TCRbeta CDR3 regions were amplified from genomic DNA using the immunoSEQ Assay, a bias-controlled multiplex PCR. The published analysis was carried out like this. Within the assay, amplification of reference gene primers was used to estimate how many nucleated cells each sample contained. To quantify the absolute abundance of each unique TCRbeta CDR3 rearrangement, sequence reads were collapsed and filtered. For each sample, productive Simpson clonality was calculated as the square root of Simpson's diversity index across productive rearrangements. Held by TCRdb, this immuneACCESS table contains in-frame sequences only and omits some clones. Under half of the omission traces to an unresolved V gene where checked; the cause of the rest is unknown. That table is the source of V, J and clone size, and D and trimming were worked out from the DNA. This sample gives approximately 69,000 clones in total; approximately 91% of them show up just once. The leading ten clones occupy approximately 29% of the sample.

Each collaborating institution followed its own protocols to collect whole blood in K2EDTA tubes. For TCRbeta analysis, collaborator samples were shipped as frozen whole blood, as isolated PBMCs, or as DNA extracted from either sample type. This sample was included in a study of blood T cell repertoires in COVID-19 (dated by TCRdb to 2020 to 2021). As for the study more broadly: Collaborator samples came from the United States, Italy and Spain and covered acute and convalescent phases of COVID-19. The prospective study material was composed of cDNA or gDNA derived from T cells, B-cell-depleted T cells, or PBMCs. Deeply sampled blood TCRbeta repertoires from subjects exposed to, actively infected with, or recovered from COVID-19 were included in the dataset. The repertoires were released in a freely available public database meant as a resource for research on the immune response to SARS-CoV-2. The samples were drawn from the first 160 participants of the ongoing ImmuneRACE study and from 1,254 subjects provided by 6 global collaborators. The sample metadata nearly always contained a de-identified subject ID, COVID-19 status, age in years and sex. HLA class I and class II types, where available, came from metadata supplied by the sample provider rather than from assay-based typing.

Trimming costs V 2 bases and J 6 bases, and their ends lie 7 bases apart. Reading from cysteine to phenylalanine, the CDR3 counts 13 amino acids. Here the CDR3 DNA is all that survives: 39 bases in frame from base 1. CDR1 and CDR2, per the germline V gene, are MNHEY and SVGAGI. Study-wide conclusions, independent of this receptor: The amount of clinical and demographic metadata varied by source and participant and was provided uncurated.

The sequence joins TRBV6-5 to TRBJ2-2; possibly the D gene is TRBD2, per 6 matching bases. This receptor was taken from a man in his forties or fifties with acute or convalescent COVID-19. Material for sequencing was peripheral blood. The DNA sequence reads TGTGCCAGCAGTTACGGGACTGCCGGGGAGCTGTTTTTT. The encoded protein is CASSYGTAGELFF.